This T cell receptor beta chain was obtained from a study of T cell repertoires in cytomegalovirus infection. Study-wide context: An indication of both CMV infection and matching HLA type came from public TCR beta signatures.

TCRdb re-analysed the reads in MiXCR, keeping a single row per CDR3 protein. The table has roughly 500,000 distinct CDR3 sequences, about 10% seen once. Turning to this clonotype: Its cognate antigen is unknown.

Trimming took off 5 bases at V and 0 bases at J, with 14 bases between the two ends. This CDR3 has 16 residues. The germline V gene encodes CDR1 PRHDT and CDR2 FYEKMQ (reference sequence). Study-wide results and limits: Of the TCR beta families, the public ones yielded a cumulative frequency that identified carriers of CMV plus the relevant HLA. Dominating the ex vivo response were TCR beta clonotypes that were CMV-specific and HLA-C-restricted.

The source of this sequence is a human donor in good health (CMV status not recorded). Some clones in this sample may be carry-over from other donors' samples. This chain connects TRBV13 to TRBJ2-1; no reliable D call. Sequencing used PBMCs. CDR3 nucleotides: TGTGCCAGCAGCCTCGAAGGGCTTACCTCCTACAATGAGCAGTTCTTC. Its protein is CASSLEGLTSYNEQFF.